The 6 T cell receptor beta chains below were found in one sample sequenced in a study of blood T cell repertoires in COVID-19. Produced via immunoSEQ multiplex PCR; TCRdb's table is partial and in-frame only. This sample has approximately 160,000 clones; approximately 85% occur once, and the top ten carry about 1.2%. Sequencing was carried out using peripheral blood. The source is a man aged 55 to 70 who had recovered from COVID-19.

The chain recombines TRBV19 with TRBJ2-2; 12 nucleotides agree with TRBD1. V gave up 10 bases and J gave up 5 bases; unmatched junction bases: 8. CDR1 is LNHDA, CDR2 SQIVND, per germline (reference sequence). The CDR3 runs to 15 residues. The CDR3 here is CATQGQGARTGELFF. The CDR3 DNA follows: TGTGCCACCCAGGGACAGGGGGCGCGAACCGGGGAGCTGTTTTTT. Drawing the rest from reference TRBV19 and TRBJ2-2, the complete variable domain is DGGITQSPKYLFRKEGQNVTLSCEQNLNHDAMYWYRQDPGQGLRLIYYSQIVNDFQKGDIAEGYSVSREKKESFPLTVTSAQKNPTAFYLCATQGQGARTGELFFGEGSRLTVL.

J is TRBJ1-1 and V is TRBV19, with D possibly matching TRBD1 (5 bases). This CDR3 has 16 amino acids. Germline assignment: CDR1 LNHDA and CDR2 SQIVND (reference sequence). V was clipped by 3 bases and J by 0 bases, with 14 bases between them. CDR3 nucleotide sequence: TGTGCCAGTAGTATGCTTAGCGGGGCGGTGAACACTGAAGCTTTCTTT. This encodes CASSMLSGAVNTEAFF.

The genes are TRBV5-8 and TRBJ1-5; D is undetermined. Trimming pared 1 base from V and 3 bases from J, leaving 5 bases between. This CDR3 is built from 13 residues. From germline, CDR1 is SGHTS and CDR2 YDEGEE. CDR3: CASSLTYNQPQHF. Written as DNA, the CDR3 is TGTGCCAGCAGCTTGACCTACAATCAGCCCCAGCATTTT.

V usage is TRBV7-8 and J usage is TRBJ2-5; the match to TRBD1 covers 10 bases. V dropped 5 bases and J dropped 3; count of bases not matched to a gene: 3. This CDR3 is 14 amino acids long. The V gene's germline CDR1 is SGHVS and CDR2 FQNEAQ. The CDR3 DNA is TGTGCCAGCAGCATCGGGACAGGGGAAGAGACCCAGTACTTC. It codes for CASSIGTGEETQYF.

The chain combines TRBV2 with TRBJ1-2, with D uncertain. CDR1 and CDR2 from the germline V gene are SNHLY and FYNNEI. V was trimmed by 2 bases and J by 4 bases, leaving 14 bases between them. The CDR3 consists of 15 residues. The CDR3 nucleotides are TGTGCCAGCAGTGAAAATGGGAGACACCCCTATGGCTACACCTTC. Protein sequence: CASSENGRHPYGYTF.

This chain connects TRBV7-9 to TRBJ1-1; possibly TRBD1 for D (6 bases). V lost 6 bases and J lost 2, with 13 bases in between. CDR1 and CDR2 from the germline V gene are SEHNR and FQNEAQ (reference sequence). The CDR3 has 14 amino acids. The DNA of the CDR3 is TGTGCCAGCAGACAATTGACAGGCAACACTGAAGCTTTCTTT. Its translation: CASRQLTGNTEAFF.